This TCR beta chain was profiled in a study of PD-1 blockade in classical Hodgkin lymphoma. Study conclusions and caveats: Researchers reported that CD4+ TCR diversity, though not CD8+, rose significantly by C4D1. Why the repertoires differ is still unclear, perhaps disease activity or prior therapy.

TCRdb keeps only in-frame clones here, not all; method: immunoSEQ multiplex PCR. Here the sample spans about 100,000 clones, around 89% being singletons. Trimming took off 0 bases at V and 2 bases at J, with 5 bases between the two ends. CDR3 size: 13 residues. Per the germline V gene, CDR1 is SGHTS and CDR2 is YDEGEE. Every patient experienced relapse after autologous stem cell transplantation, and brentuximab vedotin exposure varied. On this clone: Its antigen remains unknown.

This chain joins TRBV5-8 and TRBJ2-5; D unresolved. The clonotype comes from a human donor with classical Hodgkin lymphoma. This specimen consisted of peripheral blood mononuclear cells (PBMCs), obtained before the second cycle of nivolumab. This CDR3 reads CASSLGQQETQYF. The DNA of the CDR3 is TGTGCCAGCAGCTTGGGTCAGCAAGAGACCCAGTACTTC. Supplemented by reference TRBV5-8 and TRBJ2-5, the full variable domain reads EAGVTQSPTHLIKTRGQQATLRCSPISGHTSVYWYQQALGLGLQFLLWYDEGEERNRGNFPPRFSGRQFPNYSSELNVNALELEDSALYLCASSLGQQETQYFGPGTRLLVL.